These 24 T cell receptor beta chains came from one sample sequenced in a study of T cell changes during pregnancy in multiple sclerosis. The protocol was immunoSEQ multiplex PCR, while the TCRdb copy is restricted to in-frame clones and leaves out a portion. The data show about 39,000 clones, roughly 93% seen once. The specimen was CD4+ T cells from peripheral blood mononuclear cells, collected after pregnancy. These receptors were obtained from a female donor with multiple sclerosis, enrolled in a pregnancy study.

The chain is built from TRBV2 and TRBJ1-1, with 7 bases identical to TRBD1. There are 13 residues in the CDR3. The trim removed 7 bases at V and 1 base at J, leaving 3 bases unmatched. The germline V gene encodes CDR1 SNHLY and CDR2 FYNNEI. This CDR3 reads CASTGQSNTEAFF. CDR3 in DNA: TGTGCCAGCACGGGACAGTCGAACACTGAAGCTTTCTTT. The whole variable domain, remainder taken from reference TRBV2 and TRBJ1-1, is EPEVTQTPSHQVTQMGQEVILRCVPISNHLYFYWYRQILGQKVEFLVSFYNNEISEKSEIFDDQFSVERPDGSNFTLKIRSTKLEDSAMYFCASTGQSNTEAFFGQGTRLTVV.

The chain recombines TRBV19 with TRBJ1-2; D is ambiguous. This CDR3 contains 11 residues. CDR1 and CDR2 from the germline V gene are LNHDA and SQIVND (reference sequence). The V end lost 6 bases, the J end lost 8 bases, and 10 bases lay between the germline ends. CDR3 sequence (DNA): TGTGCCAGTAGCTTTACGGGGGGCTACACCTTC. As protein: CASSFTGGYTF.

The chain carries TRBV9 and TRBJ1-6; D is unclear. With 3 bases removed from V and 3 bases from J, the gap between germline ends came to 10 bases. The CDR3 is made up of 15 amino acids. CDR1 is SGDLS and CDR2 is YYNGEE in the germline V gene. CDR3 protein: CASSATGVYNSPLHF. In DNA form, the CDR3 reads TGTGCCAGCAGCGCCACCGGGGTCTATAATTCACCCCTCCACTTT.

In DNA, the CDR3 is TGTGCCAGCAGCCGTAGCGGGGGGGCCGGGTCCTACGAGCAGTACTTC. Amino acids: CASSRSGGAGSYEQYF. This rearrangement joins TRBV5-5 to TRBJ2-7; TRBD2 matches 11 bases. This CDR3 has 16 residues. Trimming took 4 bases from V and 1 from J; bases not matched to a gene: 7. Germline CDR1 and CDR2: SGHKS and YYEKEE (reference sequence).

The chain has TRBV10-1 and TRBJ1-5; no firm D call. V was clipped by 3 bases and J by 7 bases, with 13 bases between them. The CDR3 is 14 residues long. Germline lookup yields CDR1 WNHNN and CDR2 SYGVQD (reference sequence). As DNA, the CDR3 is TGCGCCAGCAGTGAAGGGTGGGGAGACCAGCCCCAGCATTTT. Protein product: CASSEGWGDQPQHF.

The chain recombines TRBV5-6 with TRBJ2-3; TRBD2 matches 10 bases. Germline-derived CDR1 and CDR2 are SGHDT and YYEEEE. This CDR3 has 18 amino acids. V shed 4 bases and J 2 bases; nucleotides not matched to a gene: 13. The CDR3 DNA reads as TGTGCCAGCAGCCCAGCGGCTAGCGGGGGCCTTATCACAGATACGCAGTATTTT. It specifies CASSPAASGGLITDTQYF. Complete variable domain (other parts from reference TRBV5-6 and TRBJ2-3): DAGVTQSPTHLIKTRGQQVTLRCSPKSGHDTVSWYQQALGQGPQFIFQYYEEEERQRGNFPDRFSGHQFPNYSSELNVNALLLGDSALYLCASSPAASGGLITDTQYFGPGTRLTVL.

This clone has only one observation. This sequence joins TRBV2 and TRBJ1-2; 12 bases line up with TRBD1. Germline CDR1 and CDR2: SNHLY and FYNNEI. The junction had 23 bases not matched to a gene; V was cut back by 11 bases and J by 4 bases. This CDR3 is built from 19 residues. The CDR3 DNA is TGTGCCTCCCGGGACAGGGGGCTTCTAGGGTTAGGAAGAGGCTATGGCTACACCTTC. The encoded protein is CASRDRGLLGLGRGYGYTF.

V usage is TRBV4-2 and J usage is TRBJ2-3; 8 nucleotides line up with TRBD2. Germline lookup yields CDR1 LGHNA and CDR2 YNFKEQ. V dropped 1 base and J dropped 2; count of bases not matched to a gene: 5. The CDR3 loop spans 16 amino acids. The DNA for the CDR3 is TGTGCCAGCAGCCAAGTCGGGGGGGCTAACACAGATACGCAGTATTTT. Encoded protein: CASSQVGGANTDTQYF.

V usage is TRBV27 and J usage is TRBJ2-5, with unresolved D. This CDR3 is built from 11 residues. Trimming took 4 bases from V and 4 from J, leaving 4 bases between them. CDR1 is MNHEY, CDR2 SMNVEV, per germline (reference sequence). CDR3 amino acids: CASSSSETQYF. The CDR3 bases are TGTGCCAGCAGTTCCTCAGAGACCCAGTACTTC.

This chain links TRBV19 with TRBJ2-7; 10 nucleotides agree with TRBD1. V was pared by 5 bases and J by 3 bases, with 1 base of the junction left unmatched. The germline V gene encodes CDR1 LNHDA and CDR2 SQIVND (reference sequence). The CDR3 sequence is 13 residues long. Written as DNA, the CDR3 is TGTGCCAGTAGTGGGACAGGGGTCTACGAGCAGTACTTC. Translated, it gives CASSGTGVYEQYF.

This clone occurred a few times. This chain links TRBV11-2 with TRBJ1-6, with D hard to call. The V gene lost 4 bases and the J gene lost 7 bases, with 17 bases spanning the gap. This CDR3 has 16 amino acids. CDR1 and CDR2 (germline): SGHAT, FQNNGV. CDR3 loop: CASSSPISGRNSPLHF. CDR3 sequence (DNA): TGTGCCAGCAGCTCCCCCATCTCGGGAAGGAATTCACCCCTCCACTTT. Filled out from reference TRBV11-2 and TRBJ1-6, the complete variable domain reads EAGVAQSPRYKIIEKRQSVAFWCNPISGHATLYWYQQILGQGPKLLIQFQNNGVVDDSQLPKDRFSAERLKGVDSTLKIQPAKLEDSAVYLCASSSPISGRNSPLHFGNGTRLTVT.

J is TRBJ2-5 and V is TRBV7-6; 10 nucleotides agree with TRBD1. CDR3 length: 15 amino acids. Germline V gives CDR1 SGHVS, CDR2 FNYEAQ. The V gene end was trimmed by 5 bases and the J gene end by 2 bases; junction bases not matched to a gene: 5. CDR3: CASSEPGQGQETQYF. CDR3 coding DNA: TGTGCCAGCAGCGAACCGGGACAGGGGCAAGAGACCCAGTACTTC.

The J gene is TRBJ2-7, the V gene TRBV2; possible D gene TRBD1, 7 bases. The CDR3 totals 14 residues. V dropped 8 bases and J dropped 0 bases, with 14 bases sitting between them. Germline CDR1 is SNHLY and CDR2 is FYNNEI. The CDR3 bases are TGTGCCAGCCTCAGGGGGGCCGCCTCCTACGAGCAGTACTTC. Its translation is CASLRGAASYEQYF.

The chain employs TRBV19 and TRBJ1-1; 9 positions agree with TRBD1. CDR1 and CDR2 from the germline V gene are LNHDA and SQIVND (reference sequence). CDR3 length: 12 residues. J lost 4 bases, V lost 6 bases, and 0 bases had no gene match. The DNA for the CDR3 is TGTGCCAGTAGGACAGGGGGCACTGAAGCTTTCTTT. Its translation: CASRTGGTEAFF.

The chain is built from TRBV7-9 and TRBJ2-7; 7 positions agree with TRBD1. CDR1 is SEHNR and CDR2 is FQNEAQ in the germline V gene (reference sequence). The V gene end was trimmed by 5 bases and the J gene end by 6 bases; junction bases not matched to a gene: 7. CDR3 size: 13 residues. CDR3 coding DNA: TGTGCCAGCAGCCTAGGACCAGGGGGCGAGCAGTACTTC. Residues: CASSLGPGGEQYF.

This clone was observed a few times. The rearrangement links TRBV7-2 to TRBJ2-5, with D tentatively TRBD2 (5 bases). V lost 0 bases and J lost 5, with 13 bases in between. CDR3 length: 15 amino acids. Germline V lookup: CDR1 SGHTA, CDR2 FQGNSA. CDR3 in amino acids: CASSLAPRGSETQYF. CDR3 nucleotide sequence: TGTGCCAGCAGCTTAGCCCCCCGAGGGAGCGAGACCCAGTACTTC.

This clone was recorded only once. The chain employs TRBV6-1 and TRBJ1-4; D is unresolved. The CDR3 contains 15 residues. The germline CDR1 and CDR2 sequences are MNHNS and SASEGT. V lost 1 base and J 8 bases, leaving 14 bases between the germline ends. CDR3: CASSEEERFGEKLFF. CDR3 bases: TGTGCCAGCAGTGAAGAAGAGAGGTTCGGGGAAAAACTGTTTTTT.

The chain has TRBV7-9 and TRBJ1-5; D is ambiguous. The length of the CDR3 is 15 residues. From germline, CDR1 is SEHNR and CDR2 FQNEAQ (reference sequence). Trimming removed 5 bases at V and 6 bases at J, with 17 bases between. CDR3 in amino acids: CASSKSGARGQPQHF. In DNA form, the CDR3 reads TGTGCCAGCAGCAAATCCGGTGCCCGGGGTCAGCCCCAGCATTTT.

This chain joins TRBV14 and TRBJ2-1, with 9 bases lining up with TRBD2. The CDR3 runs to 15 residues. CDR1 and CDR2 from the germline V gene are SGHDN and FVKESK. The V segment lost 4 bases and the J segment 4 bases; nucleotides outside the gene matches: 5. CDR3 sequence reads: CASSLRGGRYNEQFF. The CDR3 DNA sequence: TGTGCCAGCAGCCTGCGGGGGGGCCGGTACAATGAGCAGTTCTTC.

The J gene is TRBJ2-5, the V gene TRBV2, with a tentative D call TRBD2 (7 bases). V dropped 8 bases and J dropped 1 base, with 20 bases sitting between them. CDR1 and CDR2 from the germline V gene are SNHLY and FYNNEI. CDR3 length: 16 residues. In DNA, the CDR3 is TGTGCCAGCGGGGGGGCGCGGGGCAAGGCCCAAGAGACCCAGTACTTC. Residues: CASGGARGKAQETQYF.

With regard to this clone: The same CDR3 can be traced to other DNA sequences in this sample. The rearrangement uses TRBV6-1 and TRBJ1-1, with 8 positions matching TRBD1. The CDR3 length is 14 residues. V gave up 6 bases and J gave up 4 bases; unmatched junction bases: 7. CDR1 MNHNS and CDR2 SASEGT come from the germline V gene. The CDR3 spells CASSRTGRTTEAFF. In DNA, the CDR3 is TGTGCCAGCAGCCGGACAGGGCGAACCACTGAAGCTTTCTTT.

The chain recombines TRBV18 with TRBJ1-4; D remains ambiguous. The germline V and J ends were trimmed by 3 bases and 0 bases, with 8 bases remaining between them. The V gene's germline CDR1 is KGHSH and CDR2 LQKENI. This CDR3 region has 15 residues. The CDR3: CASSPPGATNEKLFF. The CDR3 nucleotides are TGTGCCAGCTCACCTCCCGGGGCAACTAATGAAAAACTGTTTTTT.

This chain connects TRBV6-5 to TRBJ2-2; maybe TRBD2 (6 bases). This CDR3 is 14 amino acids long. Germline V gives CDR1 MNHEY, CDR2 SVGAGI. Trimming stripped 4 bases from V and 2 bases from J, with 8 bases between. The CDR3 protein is CASSSGGNTGELFF. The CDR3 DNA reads TGTGCCAGCAGTTCCGGGGGAAACACCGGGGAGCTGTTTTTT.

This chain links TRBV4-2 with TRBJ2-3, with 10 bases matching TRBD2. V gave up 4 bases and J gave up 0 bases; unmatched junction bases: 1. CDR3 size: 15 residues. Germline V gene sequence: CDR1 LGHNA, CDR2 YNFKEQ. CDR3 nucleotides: TGTGCCAGCAGCCCACTAGCGGGGAGCACAGATACGCAGTATTTT. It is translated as CASSPLAGSTDTQYF.